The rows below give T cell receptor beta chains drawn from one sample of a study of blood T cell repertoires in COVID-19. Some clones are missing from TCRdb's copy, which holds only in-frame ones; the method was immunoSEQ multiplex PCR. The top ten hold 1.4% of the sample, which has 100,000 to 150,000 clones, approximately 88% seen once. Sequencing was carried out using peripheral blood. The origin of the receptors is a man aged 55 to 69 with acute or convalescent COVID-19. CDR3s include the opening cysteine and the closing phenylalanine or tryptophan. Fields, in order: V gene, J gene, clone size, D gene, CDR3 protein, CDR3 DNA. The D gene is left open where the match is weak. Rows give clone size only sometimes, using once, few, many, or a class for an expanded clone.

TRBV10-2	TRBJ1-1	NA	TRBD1	CASTDRGATEAFF	TGCGCCAGCACCGACAGGGGGGCCACTGAAGCTTTCTTT
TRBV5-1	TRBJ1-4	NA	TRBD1	CASSLSGTGEGKLFF	TGCGCCAGCAGCCTCTCCGGGACAGGGGAGGGAAAACTGTTTTTT
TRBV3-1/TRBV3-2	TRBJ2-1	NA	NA	CASSQDPGSYNEQFF	TGTGCCAGCAGCCAAGATCCGGGGTCGTACAATGAGCAGTTCTTC
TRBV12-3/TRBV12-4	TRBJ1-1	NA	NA	CASSQLGGTEAFF	TGTGCCAGCAGCCAACTCGGCGGCACTGAAGCTTTCTTT
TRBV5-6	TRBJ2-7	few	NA	CASSFSGVGIYEQYF	TGTGCCAGCAGCTTCTCGGGGGTGGGAATCTACGAGCAGTACTTC
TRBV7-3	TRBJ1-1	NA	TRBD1	CASSEDRVTEAFF	TGTGCCAGCAGCGAGGACAGGGTCACTGAAGCTTTCTTT
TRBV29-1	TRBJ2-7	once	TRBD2	CSVTGLAGSYEQYF	TGCAGCGTTACCGGACTAGCGGGGAGCTACGAGCAGTACTTC
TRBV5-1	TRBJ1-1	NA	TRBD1	CASSLGGTGQGTEAFF	TGCGCCAGCAGCTTGGGGGGGACAGGGCAGGGCACTGAAGCTTTCTTT
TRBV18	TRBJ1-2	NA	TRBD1	CASSPTTGNYGYTF	TGTGCCAGCTCACCAACGACAGGGAACTATGGCTACACCTTC
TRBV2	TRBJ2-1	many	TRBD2	CASSLGRGRPYNEQFF	TGTGCCAGCAGCCTAGGGAGGGGAAGACCCTACAATGAGCAGTTCTTC
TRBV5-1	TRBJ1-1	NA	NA	CASSFQSGVKTEAFF	TGCGCCAGCAGCTTCCAGTCAGGGGTGAAGACTGAAGCTTTCTTT
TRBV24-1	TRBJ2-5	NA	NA	CATSDTGQETQYF	TGTGCCACCAGTGATACAGGACAAGAGACCCAGTACTTC
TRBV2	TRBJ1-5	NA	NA	CASSDGSEYSNQPQHF	TGTGCCAGCAGTGATGGTTCAGAATATAGCAATCAGCCCCAGCATTTT
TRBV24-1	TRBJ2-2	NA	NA	CATSDWRAGTGELFF	TGTGCCACCAGTGATTGGAGGGCGGGCACCGGGGAGCTGTTTTTT
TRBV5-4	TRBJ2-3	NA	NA	CASSLELGTDTQYF	TGTGCCAGCAGCTTGGAGCTTGGCACAGATACGCAGTATTTT
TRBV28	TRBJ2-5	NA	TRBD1	CATSTKTGLETQYF	TGTGCCACCTCGACAAAGACAGGGCTCGAGACCCAGTACTTC
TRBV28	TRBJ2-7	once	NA	CASDGTNSYEQYF	TGTGCCAGCGACGGGACAAATAGCTACGAGCAGTACTTC
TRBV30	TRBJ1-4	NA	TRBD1	CAGRGKLFF	TGTGCCGGCAGGGGGAAACTGTTTTTT
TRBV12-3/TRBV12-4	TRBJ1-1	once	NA	CASSLLGVAEAFF	TGTGCCAGCAGCTTGCTAGGGGTCGCTGAAGCTTTCTTT
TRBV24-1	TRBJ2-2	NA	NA	CATSVTRTGELFF	TGTGCCACCAGTGTAACGAGGACCGGGGAGCTGTTTTTT
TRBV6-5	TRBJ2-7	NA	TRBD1	CASSRTGFHEQYF	TGTGCCAGCAGCCGGACAGGGTTTCACGAGCAGTACTTC
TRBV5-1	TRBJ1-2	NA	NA	CASSLNQDIYGYTF	TGCGCCAGCAGCTTAAACCAGGACATCTATGGCTACACCTTC
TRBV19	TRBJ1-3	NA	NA	CASRKLRDHASGNTIYF	TGTGCCAGTAGGAAACTCAGGGATCACGCCTCTGGAAACACCATATATTTT
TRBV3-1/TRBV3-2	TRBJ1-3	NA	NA	CASSQNDRGNTIYF	TGTGCCAGCAGCCAGAACGACAGGGGAAACACCATATATTTT
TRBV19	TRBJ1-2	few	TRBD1	CASSRTGGNYGYTF	TGTGCCAGCTCTCGGACAGGGGGAAACTATGGCTACACCTTC
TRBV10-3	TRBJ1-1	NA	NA	CAISEYPSTVNTEAFF	TGTGCCATCAGTGAGTACCCTTCGACAGTCAACACTGAAGCTTTCTTT
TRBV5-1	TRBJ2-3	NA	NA	CASTGMGADVSSSTDTQYF	TGCGCCAGCACGGGGATGGGGGCAGATGTGTCATCCAGCACAGATACGCAGTATTTT
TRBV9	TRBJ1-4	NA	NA	CASSVTPQDGATNEKLFF	TGTGCCAGCAGCGTAACGCCTCAGGACGGGGCAACTAATGAAAAACTGTTTTTT
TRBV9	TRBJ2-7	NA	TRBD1	CASSVASGQGAGEYEQYF	TGTGCCAGCAGCGTAGCCTCGGGACAGGGGGCAGGAGAATACGAGCAGTACTTC
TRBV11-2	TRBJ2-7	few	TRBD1	CASSLDSGQGAYEQYF	TGTGCCAGCAGCTTAGATTCTGGACAGGGGGCCTACGAGCAGTACTTC
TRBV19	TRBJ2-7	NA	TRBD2	CASSPGGFYEQYF	TGTGCCAGTAGCCCCGGGGGGTTCTACGAGCAGTACTTC
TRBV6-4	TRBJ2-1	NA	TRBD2	CASSARGLAGYNEQFF	TGTGCCAGCAGTGCCCGCGGACTAGCGGGATACAATGAGCAGTTCTTC
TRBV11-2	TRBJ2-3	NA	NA	CASSFWVATDTQYF	TGTGCCAGCAGCTTCTGGGTAGCTACAGATACGCAGTATTTT
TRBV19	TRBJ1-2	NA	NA	CASSRQGGEGYTF	TGTGCCAGTAGTAGACAAGGGGGAGAGGGCTACACCTTC
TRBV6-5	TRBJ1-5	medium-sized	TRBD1	CASSSGQWGQPQHF	TGTGCCAGCAGTTCGGGACAGTGGGGTCAGCCCCAGCATTTT
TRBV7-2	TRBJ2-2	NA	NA	CASSPNGGTNTGELFF	TGTGCCAGCAGCCCGAATGGCGGGACTAACACCGGGGAGCTGTTTTTT
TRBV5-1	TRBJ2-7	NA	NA	CASSVGSRTATYEQYF	TGCGCCAGCAGCGTTGGGAGTAGGACGGCTACCTACGAGCAGTACTTC
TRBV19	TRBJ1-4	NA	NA	CASSNLQGLNEKLFF	TGTGCCAGTAGTAATCTACAGGGTCTGAATGAAAAACTGTTTTTT
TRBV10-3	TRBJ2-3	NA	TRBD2	CAISGGTSSDTQYF	TGTGCCATCAGTGGTGGGACTAGTTCCGATACGCAGTATTTT
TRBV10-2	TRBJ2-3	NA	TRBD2	CASGSSGTRTDTQYF	TGCGCCAGCGGGAGTAGCGGGACCCGCACAGATACGCAGTATTTT
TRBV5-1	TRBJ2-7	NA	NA	CASNSSEDNSYEQYF	TGCGCCAGCAACTCGTCTGAGGACAACTCCTACGAGCAGTACTTC
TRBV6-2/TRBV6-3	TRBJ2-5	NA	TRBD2	CASSLGLAGGPRRETQYF	TGTGCCAGCAGCCTTGGACTAGCGGGAGGACCGAGGAGAGAGACCCAGTACTTC
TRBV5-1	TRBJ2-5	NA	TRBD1	CASSTDRGETQYF	TGCGCCAGCAGCACCGACAGGGGGGAGACCCAGTACTTC
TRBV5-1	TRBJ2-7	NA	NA	CASSSPTGSYEQYF	TGCGCCAGCAGCTCACCGACAGGATCCTACGAGCAGTACTTC
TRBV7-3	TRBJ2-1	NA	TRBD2	CASSPGTSGRGSYNEQFF	TGTGCCAGCAGCCCGGGGACTAGCGGGAGGGGGTCCTACAATGAGCAGTTCTTC
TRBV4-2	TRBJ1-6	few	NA	CASSQNRGDNSPLHF	TGTGCCAGCAGCCAGAACCGCGGGGATAATTCACCCCTCCACTTT
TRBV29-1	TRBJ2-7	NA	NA	CSVPGGGNEQYF	TGCAGCGTTCCCGGTGGAGGGAACGAGCAGTACTTC
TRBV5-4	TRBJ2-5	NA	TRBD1	CASSLEAGGTLSAQYF	TGTGCCAGCAGCTTGGAGGCAGGGGGAACCCTTTCGGCCCAGTACTTC
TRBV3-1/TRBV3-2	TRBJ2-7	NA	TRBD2	CASSLRAGEYEQYF	TGTGCCAGCAGCCTCCGAGCGGGGGAATACGAGCAGTACTTC
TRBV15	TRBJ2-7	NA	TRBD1	CATSRDRGTGPYEQYF	TGTGCCACCAGCAGAGATCGGGGGACAGGACCCTACGAGCAGTACTTC